Below, 14 T cell receptor beta chains from the same sample are listed, as sequenced in a study of T cells in Graves' hyperthyroidism and ophthalmopathy. Amplification of TCR beta CDR3 regions was performed using RNA transcripts as template. The TCR CDR3 was amplified in a first-round RT-PCR using the HTBI primer set. MiXCR, applied by TCRdb to the multiplex PCR reads, yields one record per CDR3 protein. The profile shows 300,000 to 450,000 distinct CDR3 sequences, about 18% of them singletons. Specimen: blood. These receptors were collected from a woman younger than 45 with Graves' hyperthyroidism that later progressed to Graves' ophthalmopathy.

A few counts support this clonotype. This chain uses TRBV7-9 with TRBJ1-2, with D possibly TRBD1 on 6 matching bases. The CDR3 consists of 13 residues. Per the germline V gene, CDR1 is SEHNR and CDR2 is FQNEAQ (reference sequence). Trimming removed 5 bases at V and 8 bases at J, with 15 bases between. The CDR3 DNA reads as TGTGCCAGCAGCCCAGGGGCCCTGCCGGGCTACACCTTC. Its translation: CASSPGALPGYTF.

This clonotype has just a few counts. This chain links TRBV29-1 with TRBJ2-1; D call uncertain. Germline V gene lookup returns CDR1 SQVTM and CDR2 ANQGSEA. The length of the CDR3 is 12 residues. Trimming took off 3 bases at V and 8 bases at J, with 11 bases between the two ends. CDR3 loop: CSVEFVLYEQFF. The CDR3 nucleotides read TGCAGCGTTGAGTTCGTTCTCTATGAGCAGTTCTTC.

This clonotype appeared many times. This rearrangement joins TRBV12-3 or TRBV12-4 to TRBJ2-4; TRBD2 matches at 9 bases. V lost 6 bases to trimming and J lost 2 bases; unmatched junction nucleotides: 23. This CDR3 is built from 21 residues. The DNA for the CDR3 is TGTGCCAGCAGCGTGGTGGGGTCTGCGGGGGGGTCAAGACGGTCCAAAAACATTCAGTACTTC. Residues: CASSVVGSAGGSRRSKNIQYF.

The J gene is TRBJ2-5, the V gene TRBV28, with 10 positions matching TRBD1. The CDR3 totals 15 residues. The junction had 7 bases not matched to a gene; V was cut back by 6 bases and J by 3 bases. Germline V CDR1 and CDR2: MDHEN, SYDVKM. CDR3 region: CASSPYGTGEETQYF. The CDR3 DNA sequence: TGTGCCAGCAGCCCCTACGGGACAGGGGAAGAGACCCAGTACTTC.

This clonotype was picked up many times. The chain uses TRBV6-1 and TRBJ2-2; 7 positions match TRBD2. The J segment lost 1 base and the V segment lost 6 bases, leaving 8 bases of the junction unmatched. CDR1 and CDR2 from the germline V gene are MNHNS and SASEGT. CDR3 length equals 16 residues. Here the CDR3 DNA reads TGTGCCAGCAGACAAGACATAGCGGGGAACACCGGGGAGCTGTTTTTT. This codes for CASRQDIAGNTGELFF.

The chain employs TRBV20-1 and TRBJ1-6; tentative D call: TRBD1 (6 bases). The V gene's germline CDR1 is DFQATT and CDR2 SNEGSKA (reference sequence). Trimming took off 0 bases at V and 1 base at J, with 13 bases between the two ends. CDR3 size: 17 residues. The CDR3 nucleotides read TGCAGTGCTAGAGATGGGGTAGGACAGTCCTATAATTCACCCCTCCACTTT. Its translation is CSARDGVGQSYNSPLHF.

Ten or more counts support this clonotype. The rearrangement uses TRBV5-1 and TRBJ1-6; no definite D call. This CDR3 spans 14 amino acids. The V gene lost 0 bases and the J gene lost 6 bases, with 7 bases spanning the gap. Germline CDR1 reads SGHRS; CDR2 reads YFSETQ. The CDR3 bases are TGCGCCAGCAGCTTGGCCCACAGTAATTCACCCCTCCACTTT. Translated: CASSLAHSNSPLHF.

J is TRBJ1-4 and V is TRBV19; no definite D call. The CDR3 has 12 amino acids. V was pared by 3 bases and J by 12 bases, with 11 bases between. Germline V gives CDR1 LNHDA, CDR2 SQIVND (reference sequence). The CDR3 loop reads CASSMLAGELFF. CDR3 DNA sequence: TGTGCCAGTAGTATGTTGGCAGGAGAACTGTTTTTT.

The gene calls are TRBV28 and TRBJ2-4; the match to TRBD1 covers 12 bases. The CDR3 contains 14 residues. V was clipped by 6 bases and J by 7 bases; unmatched bases: 4. The germline gives CDR1 MDHEN, CDR2 SYDVKM. CDR3 loop: CASSRDRGRNIQYF. CDR3 DNA sequence: TGTGCCAGCAGCCGGGACAGGGGGCGGAACATTCAGTACTTC.

CDR3 sequence reads: CASSVVAGQGSNTEAFF. The DNA of the CDR3 is TGTGCCAGCAGCGTAGTAGCCGGACAGGGGTCGAACACTGAAGCTTTCTTT. This rearrangement joins TRBV9 to TRBJ1-1; 9 bases agree with TRBD1. J was trimmed by 1 base and V by 0 bases; bases with no gene match: 7. Looked up from germline, CDR1 is SGDLS and CDR2 is YYNGEE. This CDR3 contains 17 residues.

This clonotype showed up just a few times. The genes are TRBV29-1 and TRBJ1-1; D not certain. The germline V gene encodes CDR1 SQVTM and CDR2 ANQGSEA. This CDR3 region has 19 residues. V dropped 2 bases and J dropped 0 bases, with 25 bases sitting between them. DNA for the CDR3: TGCAGCGTTGAAAATATTCCTTCTCACTCCCGTGCCCTGAACACTGAAGCTTTCTTT. Its protein is CSVENIPSHSRALNTEAFF.

Ten or more counts support this clonotype. DNA of the CDR3: TGTGCCAGCACCTCCCGCGCACAAGGGACGGTCTTGTCCGAGCAGTACTTC. It is translated as CASTSRAQGTVLSEQYF. This rearrangement joins TRBV6-1 to TRBJ2-7; the D gene could be TRBD1 or TRBD2 (5 bases each). The CDR3 loop spans 17 amino acids. Trimming removed 7 bases at V and 6 bases at J, with 28 bases between. Germline CDR1 and CDR2: MNHNS and SASEGT.

Ten or more counts support this clonotype. The rearrangement links TRBV6-2 or TRBV6-3 to TRBJ2-3, with TRBD2 identical over 10 bases. CDR3 length equals 16 residues. Germline trimming cut 4 bases from V and 6 bases from J; bases unmatched to any gene: 10. CDR1 is MNHEY, CDR2 SVGEGT, per germline. CDR3 nucleotide sequence: TGTGCCAGCAGTTCCGCTAGGCTAGCGGGAGTGGATACGCAGTATTTT. Its translation: CASSSARLAGVDTQYF.

A few counts support this clonotype. The rearrangement links TRBV11-3 to TRBJ2-5, with 7 bases aligning to TRBD2. The V and J ends lost 7 bases and 5 bases, in that order; junction bases with no gene match: 16. Germline-derived CDR1 and CDR2 are SGHNT and YENEEA. The CDR3 runs 16 residues. CDR3 coding DNA: TGTGCCAGCACCCTAGGGGAAGGCCCCGGGGGGGAGACCCAGTACTTC. It yields the protein CASTLGEGPGGETQYF.